This entry lists 16 T cell receptor beta chains sequenced from one sample in a study of blood T cell repertoires in COVID-19. Repertoires were generated with immunoSEQ multiplex PCR, while TCRdb's copy carries only in-frame clones and drops some. The table records around 99,000 clones, approximately 90% of them present only once. Source material: peripheral blood. These receptors were obtained from a human donor in a cohort sampled during active COVID-19.

V is TRBV2 and J is TRBJ1-1; TRBD1 might be the D (6 bases). Trimming shortened V by 6 bases and J by 5 bases, and 16 bases separated the two germline ends. The germline CDR1 and CDR2 sequences are SNHLY and FYNNEI. The CDR3 extends over 14 amino acids. DNA of the CDR3: TGTGCCAGCAGAGTAGGAAGGGGGACGACTGAAGCTTTCTTT. Its translation: CASRVGRGTTEAFF.

In regard to this clone: The sample holds other DNA sequences that translate to the same CDR3. The chain joins TRBV28 to TRBJ2-1; 15 bases fit TRBD2. From germline, CDR1 is MDHEN and CDR2 SYDVKM. CDR3 length equals 15 residues. J was trimmed by 7 bases and V by 6 bases; bases with no gene match: 4. CDR3 loop: CASSLGTSGRNEQFF. The CDR3 nucleotides read TGTGCCAGCAGCCTCGGGACTAGCGGGAGGAATGAGCAGTTCTTC.

The CDR3 loop is CASSSMDRAYEQYF. The CDR3 bases are TGTGCCAGCAGCTCCATGGACAGGGCCTACGAGCAGTACTTC. The V call is TRBV13, the J call TRBJ2-7; TRBD1 matches 8 bases. J was trimmed by 2 bases and V by 4 bases; bases with no gene match: 4. CDR1 and CDR2 (germline): PRHDT, FYEKMQ (reference sequence). The CDR3 covers 14 residues. Drawing the rest from reference TRBV13 and TRBJ2-7, the complete variable domain is AAGVIQSPRHLIKEKRETATLKCYPIPRHDTVYWYQQGPGQDPQFLISFYEKMQSDKGSIPDRFSAQQFSDYHSELNMSSLELGDSALYFCASSSMDRAYEQYFGPGTRLTVT.

The V call is TRBV27, the J call TRBJ2-3; TRBD1 agrees at 8 bases. Trimming took 4 bases from V and 4 from J; bases not matched to a gene: 7. The CDR3 is 15 residues long. From germline, CDR1 is MNHEY and CDR2 SMNVEV (reference sequence). As DNA, the CDR3 is TGTGCCAGCAGTTGGGGGGACAGGCTAGCAGATACGCAGTATTTT. The encoded protein is CASSWGDRLADTQYF.

This chain connects TRBV7-9 to TRBJ2-3; 9 nucleotides match TRBD1. CDR1 SEHNR and CDR2 FQNEAQ come from the germline V gene (reference sequence). V dropped 7 bases and J dropped 1; count of bases not matched to a gene: 6. The CDR3 sequence is 15 residues long. The CDR3 protein is CASTGRDRGTDTQYF. The CDR3 DNA is TGTGCCAGCACCGGCCGGGACAGGGGCACAGATACGCAGTATTTT.

This chain uses TRBV5-1 with TRBJ1-1, with D maybe TRBD1 (5 bases). The CDR3 consists of 14 residues. The V gene's germline CDR1 is SGHRS and CDR2 YFSETQ. V was pared by 5 bases and J by 5 bases, with 16 bases between. CDR3 in DNA: TGCGCCAGCAGACGGGGGAATCTGGTTACTGAAGCTTTCTTT. It codes for CASRRGNLVTEAFF.

The sample holds a few counts of this clone. The chain couples TRBV3-1 (or the pseudogene TRBV3-2) to TRBJ2-7; 10 bases map to TRBD2. Germline CDR1 and CDR2: LGHDT and YNNKEL (reference sequence). The CDR3 consists of 13 residues. V lost 4 bases, J lost 11 bases, and 8 bases stayed unmatched. DNA of the CDR3: TGTGCCAGCAGCCGCGGAGGGCTAGCGGGGGAGTACTTC. Its protein product is CASSRGGLAGEYF.

The chain is built from TRBV6-2 or TRBV6-3 and TRBJ2-7; D remains unclear. Deletions cut 6 bases from V and 5 bases from J, with 23 bases between. Germline V gene data show CDR1 as MNHEY and CDR2 as SVGEGT. The CDR3 consists of 16 residues. Here the CDR3 reads CASSPGGSPGSHEQYF. In DNA, the CDR3 is TGTGCCAGCAGCCCCGGTGGTAGCCCTGGTTCCCACGAGCAGTACTTC.

V usage is TRBV19 and J usage is TRBJ2-7; 7 bases map to TRBD1. V dropped 2 bases and J dropped 0; count of bases not matched to a gene: 1. The CDR3 runs to 14 residues. In germline, CDR1 is LNHDA, CDR2 SQIVND (reference sequence). In DNA, the CDR3 is TGTGCCAGTAGTATACGGACAGGCTCCTACGAGCAGTACTTC. Its translation is CASSIRTGSYEQYF.

The sample holds one count of this clone. The CDR3 DNA reads as TGTGCCAGCAGCGTAGAGCCTCCAAGAAAGAGGGGGGGCCCAGATACGCAGTATTTT. This codes for CASSVEPPRKRGGPDTQYF. J is TRBJ2-3 and V is TRBV9, with a weak D call TRBD2 (7 bases). Deletions cut 0 bases from V and 4 bases from J, with 24 bases between. The germline V gene has CDR1 SGDLS and CDR2 YYNGEE. The CDR3 spans 19 residues.

The chain recombines TRBV6-5 with TRBJ1-1; no clear D. Germline V gene lookup returns CDR1 MNHEY and CDR2 SVGAGI. The germline V and J ends were trimmed by 2 bases and 3 bases, with 7 bases remaining between them. This CDR3 region has 13 residues. This CDR3 reads CASSYMADTEAFF. CDR3 sequence (DNA): TGTGCCAGCAGTTACATGGCAGACACTGAAGCTTTCTTT.

CDR3 protein: CASSNKPGLAGGTQYF. CDR3 bases: TGTGCCAGCAGCAATAAACCGGGACTAGCGGGGGGTACGCAGTATTTT. The chain couples TRBV7-9 to TRBJ2-3, with 15 bases that match TRBD2. The CDR3 loop spans 16 amino acids. V lost 5 bases, J lost 8 bases, and 8 bases stayed unmatched. Germline-derived CDR1 and CDR2 are SEHNR and FQNEAQ (reference sequence).

The rearrangement links TRBV7-9 to TRBJ1-1; TRBD1 is a possible D gene (6 bases). V lost 6 bases and J 5 bases, leaving 16 bases between the germline ends. The CDR3 has 14 amino acids. The germline gives CDR1 SEHNR, CDR2 FQNEAQ (reference sequence). CDR3 protein: CASSSTGKGTEAFF. CDR3 bases: TGTGCCAGCAGTTCCACAGGGAAAGGGACTGAAGCTTTCTTT.

The chain joins TRBV7-3 to TRBJ2-1; 7 bases align to TRBD2. Germline V gene lookup returns CDR1 SGHTA and CDR2 FQGTGA. Trimming cost V 5 bases and J 9 bases; bases outside gene matches: 16. This CDR3 has 16 amino acids. The CDR3 is CASSNLPAGVSGEQFF. The DNA of the CDR3 is TGTGCCAGCAGCAACCTCCCCGCGGGAGTTTCGGGTGAGCAGTTCTTC.

This chain joins TRBV7-2 and TRBJ2-2, with unresolved D. This CDR3 is 14 amino acids long. The V and J ends lost 1 base and 2 bases respectively, with 5 bases between them. The germline V gene has CDR1 SGHTA and CDR2 FQGNSA. The CDR3 is CASSLGSNTGELFF. The CDR3 region has the DNA TGTGCCAGCAGCTTAGGGAGTAACACCGGGGAGCTGTTTTTT. Variable domain in full (rest from reference TRBV7-2 and TRBJ2-2): GAGVSQSPSNKVTEKGKDVELRCDPISGHTALYWYRQSLGQGLEFLIYFQGNSAPDKSGLPSDRFSAERTGGSVSTLTIQRTQQEDSAVYLCASSLGSNTGELFFGEGSRLTVL.

This rearrangement joins TRBV7-8 to TRBJ2-7, with 9 bases matching TRBD2. V lost 7 bases and J lost 6; bases outside the gene matches: 16. Germline V gives CDR1 SGHVS, CDR2 FQNEAQ. The CDR3 is made up of 16 amino acids. CDR3: CASTLRGGSGGIEQYF. In nucleotides, the CDR3 is TGTGCCAGCACCCTAAGGGGAGGCAGCGGGGGGATCGAGCAGTACTTC.